The T cell receptor (beta chain) under discussion was sequenced for a study of blood T cell repertoires in COVID-19. On the study more broadly: Collection of acute and convalescent COVID-19 samples took place in the United States, Italy and Spain.

CDR1 and CDR2 (germline): SEHNR, FQNEAQ (reference sequence). CDR3 length: 12 residues. Trimming shortened V by 5 bases and J by 6 bases, and 10 bases separated the two germline ends. In the source study's methods: Scientists estimated how many nucleated cells there were by amplifying reference gene primers. This table comes from immunoSEQ multiplex PCR, and its TCRdb copy is limited to in-frame clones, with some not included. D and trimming were read from the DNA, whereas the V and J calls and clone size are those reported in that table. The sample consists of tens of thousands of clones, 87% of them appearing once.

This sequence was found in a human donor with active COVID-19. The donor label of this sample is uncertain. V is TRBV7-9 and J is TRBJ1-1, with a weak D call TRBD1 (5 bases). Sequenced sample: peripheral blood. CDR3: CASSPIGAEAFF. The CDR3 coding sequence is TGTGCCAGCAGCCCCATAGGGGCTGAAGCTTTCTTT.